These T cell receptor beta chains were read from a single sample in a study of T cell repertoires in cytomegalovirus infection. TCRdb called the reads again in MiXCR, with one record for every CDR3 protein. Among some 300,000 distinct CDR3 sequences listed, 17% were seen once. Sequencing input: PBMCs. The receptor source for this set is a human donor in good health (CMV status not recorded). Some clones in this sample may be carry-over from other donors' samples. Both conserved end residues are part of each CDR3. A D gene is named only where the DNA matches it firmly. A row's size may be missing; if present it is once, few, many or a size class.

V: TRBV12-5; J: TRBJ2-5; size: few; D: -; CDR3: CASGRGGIQETQYF; DNA: TGTGCTAGTGGTAGGGGGGGCATCCAAGAGACCCAGTACTTC
V: TRBV12-3/TRBV12-4; J: TRBJ2-5; size: -; D: TRBD1; CDR3: CASRAGTGGGETQYF; DNA: TGTGCCAGCAGGGCCGGGACAGGTGGTGGTGAGACCCAGTACTTC
V: TRBV4-1; J: TRBJ1-4; size: -; D: -; CDR3: CASSQAGANEKLFF; DNA: TGCGCCAGCAGCCAAGCAGGGGCTAATGAAAAACTGTTTTTT
V: TRBV11-2; J: TRBJ2-6; size: -; D: -; CDR3: CASSLNAGANVLTF; DNA: TGTGCCAGCAGCCTGAACGCTGGGGCCAACGTCCTGACTTTC
V: TRBV6-5; J: TRBJ2-7; size: many; D: TRBD1; CDR3: CASSYSRTGEVQQYF; DNA: TGTGCCAGCAGTTACTCAAGGACAGGGGAGGTTCAGCAGTACTTC
V: TRBV5-1; J: TRBJ2-5; size: few; D: -; CDR3: CASSSQGRKETQYF; DNA: TGCGCCAGCAGCTCACAGGGACGGAAAGAGACCCAGTACTTC
V: TRBV5-4; J: TRBJ1-1; size: -; D: TRBD1; CDR3: CASSQTGSGDTEAFF; DNA: TGTGCCAGCAGCCAGACAGGGTCGGGGGACACTGAAGCTTTCTTT
V: TRBV19; J: TRBJ1-1; size: -; D: -; CDR3: CASSIIIHAEAFF; DNA: TGTGCCAGTAGTATAATTATCCACGCTGAAGCTTTCTTT
V: TRBV20-1; J: TRBJ1-4; size: few; D: -; CDR3: CSARPPGTNWGEKLFF; DNA: TGCAGTGCTAGACCCCCCGGGACGAATTGGGGTGAAAAACTGTTTTTT
V: TRBV28; J: TRBJ2-3; size: -; D: TRBD2; CDR3: CASSGGFSWYF; DNA: TGTGCCAGCTCGGGGGGATTCTCATGGTATTTT
V: TRBV7-9; J: TRBJ2-3; size: many; D: TRBD2; CDR3: CASSFWTSGTTDTQYF; DNA: TGTGCCAGCAGCTTCTGGACTAGCGGGACCACAGATACGCAGTATTTT
V: TRBV12-3/TRBV12-4; J: TRBJ1-5; size: -; D: TRBD1; CDR3: CASSPRQGGEPQHF; DNA: TGTGCCAGCAGTCCACGACAGGGAGGAGAGCCCCAGCATTTT
V: TRBV4-2; J: TRBJ2-1; size: -; D: TRBD1; CDR3: CASSHGQGRAAYNEQFF; DNA: TGTGCCAGCAGCCATGGACAGGGGAGGGCTGCCTACAATGAGCAGTTCTTC
V: TRBV24-1; J: TRBJ2-1; size: few; D: TRBD1; CDR3: CATSDSGTGAYNEQFF; DNA: TGTGCCACCAGTGATTCCGGGACAGGGGCCTACAATGAGCAGTTCTTC
V: TRBV7-2; J: TRBJ2-2; size: -; D: TRBD2; CDR3: CASSLWGLAGGTGELFF; DNA: TGTGCCAGCAGCTTATGGGGACTAGCGGGGGGCACCGGGGAGCTGTTTTTT
V: TRBV18; J: TRBJ1-5; size: few; D: -; CDR3: CASSPAGRNKNQPQHF; DNA: TGTGCCAGCTCACCTGCAGGACGGAATAAAAATCAGCCCCAGCATTTT
V: TRBV20-1; J: TRBJ2-3; size: -; D: TRBD2; CDR3: CSASGGAKDTQYF; DNA: TGCAGTGCCAGCGGGGGGGCAAAGGATACGCAGTATTTT
V: TRBV5-1; J: TRBJ2-3; size: few; D: -; CDR3: CASSLQQGSLSNTQYF; DNA: TGCGCCAGCAGCTTACAACAGGGATCTCTTTCAAATACGCAGTATTTT
V: TRBV5-4; J: TRBJ1-3; size: -; D: -; CDR3: CASSLDYSSGNTIYF; DNA: TGTGCCAGCAGCTTGGACTACAGCTCTGGAAACACCATATATTTT
V: TRBV2; J: TRBJ2-1; size: -; D: -; CDR3: CASTFSLETNEQFF; DNA: TGTGCCAGCACGTTTTCCCTTGAGACCAATGAGCAGTTCTTC
V: TRBV20-1; J: TRBJ1-1; size: few; D: TRBD1; CDR3: CSAREGTGRTEAFF; DNA: TGCAGTGCTAGAGAAGGGACAGGGAGGACTGAAGCTTTCTTT
V: TRBV6-8; J: TRBJ1-2; size: -; D: -; CDR3: CASSSHWGGYTF; DNA: TGTGCCAGCAGTTCCCATTGGGGCGGCTACACCTTC